These T cell receptor beta chains were read from a single sample in a study of T-cell reconstitution after alpha-beta-depleted transplantation in children. TCRdb redid the calling of the PCR reads with MiXCR, one entry per CDR3 protein. The sample yields some 460,000 distinct CDR3 sequences, under 20% seen once. The material sequenced was PBMCs, mostly from graft donor cells, taken 360 days after TCRalphabeta/CD19-depleted stem cell transplant. The receptors originated from a boy in the first two years of life who had a stem cell transplant for Wiskott-Aldrich syndrome, so the T cells may come from the graft donor. The CDR3 runs from the conserved cysteine through the conserved F or W.

CDR3aa	j_gene	v_gene
CSVEGDTEAFF	TRBJ1-1	TRBV20-1
CSVEGAYSGELFF	TRBJ2-2	TRBV29-1
CASSQENRGLPYTGELFF	TRBJ2-2	TRBV3-1
CAIPQGPDPTGELFF	TRBJ2-2	TRBV10-3
CAWSVRLAGNNEQFF	TRBJ2-1	TRBV30
CASSQAQGGTQYF	TRBJ2-3	TRBV4-1
CSVADSYYEQYF	TRBJ2-7	TRBV29-1
CASSYWAQADTEAFF	TRBJ1-1	TRBV6-5
CASSLTLHEQGREQYF	TRBJ2-7	TRBV7-6
CASSQDPAGGEADTQYF	TRBJ2-3	TRBV4-3
CAISGTSGRAMYEQFF	TRBJ2-1	TRBV10-3
CATSDLRDRETQYF	TRBJ2-5	TRBV24-1
CASSETKYNEQFF	TRBJ2-1	TRBV2
CASRKEASGGYEQYF	TRBJ2-7	TRBV7-9
CASSYRAWNSPLHF	TRBJ1-6	TRBV12-3/TRBV12-4
CASSLGDRPNPRLFF	TRBJ2-1	TRBV7-9
CASSRPGQGSGELFF	TRBJ2-2	TRBV5-1
CASSPALPTGVPKNIQYF	TRBJ2-4	TRBV11-2
CSVASRQNLKAFF	TRBJ1-1	TRBV29-1
CASSYWTGGTDTQYF	TRBJ2-3	TRBV6-5
CASSTGLAGHYYGEQYF	TRBJ2-7	TRBV2
CASSQFISDTQYF	TRBJ2-3	TRBV4-3
CASSSGQETQYF	TRBJ2-5	TRBV5-1
CASSEERGYTEAFF	TRBJ1-1	TRBV5-1
CASSIRSGNQPQHF	TRBJ1-5	TRBV12-3/TRBV12-4
CASSLPRVKQYF	TRBJ2-7	TRBV12-3/TRBV12-4
CAISVEGQGFYNSPLHF	TRBJ1-6	TRBV10-3
CSARASQKPYEQYF	TRBJ2-7	TRBV29-1
CASSKTGTQETQYF	TRBJ2-5	TRBV9
CSVVPVGEETQYF	TRBJ2-5	TRBV29-1
CASSQDLRGYTF	TRBJ1-2	TRBV3-1
CAISGSSGPYEQYF	TRBJ2-7	TRBV10-3
CASSLVGGTPYEQYF	TRBJ2-7	TRBV11-2
CASSSTADSHTGELFF	TRBJ2-2	TRBV7-9
CASSYLAGNTDTQYF	TRBJ2-3	TRBV6-5
CASSRSRGRTYEQYF	TRBJ2-7	TRBV7-2
CASSSWGLADSGDTQYF	TRBJ2-3	TRBV12-3/TRBV12-4
CASSSQGGKAFF	TRBJ1-1	TRBV11-3
CASSLGRVSPQHF	TRBJ1-5	TRBV7-2
CASWTPLRWAGELFF	TRBJ2-2	TRBV6-2/TRBV6-3
CSVERLAVGAQYF	TRBJ2-5	TRBV29-1
CASSLVGGYTDTQYF	TRBJ2-3	TRBV12-3/TRBV12-4
CSARGGRPGTEAFF	TRBJ1-1	TRBV20-1
CASSLARGQVFSPLHF	TRBJ1-6	TRBV7-9
CASRRDGNNQPQHF	TRBJ1-5	TRBV6-1
CASSLENNQPQHF	TRBJ1-5	TRBV7-9